This section outlines one T cell receptor (beta chain) sequence together with its context. This entry is derived from a study of blood T cell repertoires in COVID-19. Study at large: Samples came from the United States, Italy and Spain, spanning acute and convalescent COVID-19.

Germline values: CDR1 SGHNT, CDR2 YYREEE (reference sequence). The trim removed 3 bases at V and 5 bases at J, leaving 7 bases unmatched. This CDR3 is 14 amino acids long. The data were produced by immunoSEQ multiplex PCR, yet TCRdb's version contains in-frame clones alone and is incomplete. The sample lists under 55,000 clones, about 85% occurring once. Sequencing was carried out using peripheral blood. The rearrangement joins TRBV5-4 to TRBJ2-5; TRBD1 matches at 7 bases. The clonotype was recovered from a woman aged 80 or over with active COVID-19. The CDR3 sequence: CASSSSQGRETQYF. DNA of the CDR3: TGTGCCAGCAGCTCCTCACAGGGGCGGGAGACCCAGTACTTC.